Below, 26 T cell receptor beta chains from the same sample are listed, as sequenced in a study (dated by TCRdb to the mid-2010s). The method was 5' RACE. The sequencer listed for this sample is Illumina MiSeq. TCRdb handled the public reads itself, with Q25 trimming in fastp and clone calling in MiXCR, and kept productive beta chains. Under each unique CDR3 protein, matching rows form one entry showing the most common genes and DNA. In this sample the table shows some 31,000 distinct CDR3 sequences, about 26% of which occur a single time. About 3.7% of the sample is in the top ten clones. What was sequenced was naive CD4+ T cells sorted from a lymph node. In light of the paper, this sample's cell subset or site label describes: naive CD4+ T cells, CD4+CD45RA+CD25-. The receptors were gathered from a female donor with breast cancer.

This clonotype is a singleton in its sample. The rearrangement joins TRBV9 to TRBJ2-3, with 10 bases that match TRBD1. V lost 2 bases and J lost 3; bases outside the gene matches: 6. This CDR3 contains 16 residues. Germline V gene lookup returns CDR1 SGDLS and CDR2 YYNGEE. CDR3 in DNA: TGTGCCAGCAGCGTGTCCGGGACAGGGGTTACAGATACGCAGTATTTT. Its translation: CASSVSGTGVTDTQYF.

The V call is TRBV12-3 or TRBV12-4, the J call TRBJ2-1; 9 nucleotides line up with TRBD2. V was pared by 10 bases and J by 6 bases, with 7 bases of the junction left unmatched. This CDR3 spans 13 amino acids. The CDR3 here is CATKRTSVNEQFF. The DNA of the CDR3 is TGTGCCACCAAAAGGACTAGCGTCAATGAGCAGTTCTTC.

This clonotype was seen repeatedly, ten times or more. The rearrangement uses TRBV27 and TRBJ1-4; possibly TRBD1 for D (6 bases). V was trimmed by 11 bases and J by 10 bases, leaving 17 bases between them. CDR1 and CDR2 (germline): MNHEY, SMNVEV (reference sequence). There are 12 residues in the CDR3. The CDR3 nucleotides read TGTGCCGGGGTGGGGGCGTCGAGAAAACTGTTTTTT. Translated: CAGVGASRKLFF.

The chain is built from TRBV29-1 and TRBJ1-2; 7 bases align to TRBD1. V was clipped by 0 bases and J by 13 bases; unmatched bases: 14. Germline loops: CDR1 SQVTM, CDR2 ANQGSEA. The CDR3 covers 14 residues. Here the CDR3 reads CSVEDRRTGLIGTF. The CDR3 DNA sequence: TGCAGCGTTGAAGATCGGAGGACAGGTTTAATAGGCACCTTC.

This chain joins TRBV12-3 or TRBV12-4 and TRBJ2-2; a possible D gene is TRBD1 (5 bases). The V end was cut by 6 bases, the J end by 1 base, with 9 bases between. The CDR3 totals 14 residues. CDR3 nucleotide sequence: TGTGCCAGCAGGAGACAGAAGAACACCGGGGAGCTGTTTTTT. This encodes CASRRQKNTGELFF.

The chain employs TRBV2 and TRBJ2-5, with a tentative D call TRBD2 (5 bases). The CDR3 length is 16 residues. Germline CDR1 is SNHLY and CDR2 is FYNNEI. The V end lost 4 bases, the J end lost 5 bases, and 20 bases lay between the germline ends. The chain's CDR3 is CASSGSGLGGVETQYF. The CDR3 nucleotides are TGTGCCAGCAGTGGTTCGGGGTTAGGAGGAGTGGAGACCCAGTACTTC.

This rearrangement joins TRBV20-1 to TRBJ2-2; D perhaps matches TRBD1 (6 bases). Germline lookup yields CDR1 DFQATT and CDR2 SNEGSKA (reference sequence). The CDR3 has 13 amino acids. V lost 7 bases, J lost 0 bases, and 9 bases lay in between. This CDR3 reads CSGGTPNTGELFF. CDR3 sequence (DNA): TGCAGTGGAGGGACACCGAACACCGGGGAGCTGTTTTTT.

The sample holds a few counts of this clonotype. The chain links TRBV3-1 to TRBJ2-1; 13 positions match TRBD2. The CDR3 runs to 16 residues. With V trimmed by 0 bases and J by 10 bases, 6 bases remained unmatched. CDR1 is LGHDT, CDR2 YNNKEL, per germline (reference sequence). The CDR3 sequence is CASSQDWGLAGFEQFF. The CDR3 DNA is TGTGCCAGCAGCCAAGATTGGGGACTAGCGGGGTTCGAGCAGTTCTTC.

This clonotype has more than one count but fewer than ten. The chain combines TRBV3-1 with TRBJ2-1, with TRBD1 matching 7 bases. Germline lookup yields CDR1 LGHDT and CDR2 YNNKEL (reference sequence). The length of the CDR3 is 15 residues. Unmatched junction bases numbered 6, after V lost 1 base and J lost 6 bases. CDR3 region: CASSQATGSGNEQFF. The CDR3 DNA sequence: TGTGCCAGCAGCCAAGCGACAGGGTCTGGCAATGAGCAGTTCTTC.

This clonotype has just a few counts. The chain joins TRBV4-1 to TRBJ2-2; D may be TRBD1 (6 bases). This CDR3 comprises 16 residues. V lost 4 bases and J lost 1, with 13 bases in between. Germline V gives CDR1 MGHRA, CDR2 YSYEKL. The CDR3 region is CASSPEGTRNTGELFF. The DNA for the CDR3 is TGCGCCAGCAGCCCCGAGGGGACACGGAACACCGGGGAGCTGTTTTTT.

The chain couples TRBV9 to TRBJ2-7; D not resolved. The CDR3 has 14 residues. Germline CDR1 SGDLS, CDR2 YYNGEE. The V end lost 0 bases, the J end lost 2 bases, and 9 bases lay between the germline ends. This CDR3 reads CASSVGRITYEQYF. The CDR3 nucleotides read TGTGCCAGCAGCGTAGGTCGGATTACCTACGAGCAGTACTTC. Full variable domain (missing parts from reference TRBV9 and TRBJ2-7): DSGVTQTPKHLITATGQRVTLRCSPRSGDLSVYWYQQSLDQGLQFLIQYYNGEERAKGNILERFSAQQFPDLHSELNLSSLELGDSALYFCASSVGRITYEQYFGPGTRLTVT.

The CDR3: CASSQDRVGGEKLFF. The CDR3 nucleotides are TGCGCCAGCAGCCAAGACAGGGTCGGTGGTGAAAAACTGTTTTTT. This chain links TRBV4-1 with TRBJ1-4; a weak D match, TRBD1 (5 bases). Trimming removed 0 bases at V and 7 bases at J, with 12 bases between. CDR3 length equals 15 residues. CDR1 and CDR2 from the germline V gene are MGHRA and YSYEKL.

Regarding this clonotype: This CDR3 is missing its conserved last phenylalanine or tryptophan, likely due to a read error. The CDR3 loop is CASSQEGGAQHS. CDR3 in DNA: TGTGCCAGCAGCCAAGAAGGGGGAGCCCAGCATTCT. The chain combines TRBV3-1 with TRBJ1-5; perhaps TRBD1 as D (6 bases). Trimming took off 0 bases at V and 11 bases at J, with 8 bases between the two ends. Germline values: CDR1 LGHDT, CDR2 YNNKEL (reference sequence). This CDR3 is built from 12 residues.

Comments on this clonotype: A much larger clonotype is one base distant, so this may be a read error. The V and J genes are TRBV6-1 and TRBJ2-6, with 7 bases lining up with TRBD1. CDR3 length: 15 residues. Germline V gives CDR1 MNHNS, CDR2 SASEGT. For the CDR3, the DNA is TGTGCCGGCAGTGAAGGGGGCGCTGGGGCCAACGTCCTGACTTTC. Its translation is CAGSEGGAGANVLTF.

On this clonotype itself: A much larger clone differs from this one at a single base, so this may be a read error. The chain carries TRBV4-2 and TRBJ2-7; D call uncertain. Germline V gene lookup returns CDR1 LGHNA and CDR2 YNFKEQ. The CDR3 is 11 residues long. As DNA, the CDR3 is TGTGCCTGCAGCCAAGGCAACGAGCAGTACTTC. The encoded protein is CACSQGNEQYF.

Concerning this clonotype: A read error may be the cause here, since a much bigger clone is one base away. The chain combines TRBV20-1 with TRBJ2-3; D could derive from TRBD1 or TRBD2 (5 bases each). The CDR3 has 14 amino acids. Germline lookup yields CDR1 DFQATT and CDR2 SNEGSKA (reference sequence). Here the CDR3 DNA reads TGCGGTGCTACTAGGGGAGACAGTCAAGATACGCAGTATTTT. This gives the protein CGATRGDSQDTQYF.

This clonotype has ten or more counts. The chain combines TRBV4-1 with TRBJ2-5, with D maybe TRBD2 (5 bases). Germline CDR1 and CDR2: MGHRA and YSYEKL. The length of the CDR3 is 14 residues. The V end lost 4 bases, the J end lost 2 bases, and 11 bases lay between the germline ends. The CDR3 DNA follows: TGCGCCAGCAGCCCTTTTAGGGAGCAAGAGACCCAGTACTTC. Its protein is CASSPFREQETQYF.

Turning to this clonotype: No conserved phenylalanine or tryptophan is present at the end of the CDR3, so a read error is the likely explanation. The chain links TRBV20-1 to TRBJ2-5; D gene ambiguous. The CDR3 contains 11 residues. Germline values: CDR1 DFQATT, CDR2 SNEGSKA (reference sequence). Trimming pared 5 bases from V and 0 bases from J, leaving 4 bases between. The CDR3 DNA reads as TGCAGTGCTCAGAACCAAGAGACCCAGTACTTA. It translates to CSAQNQETQYL.

This clonotype was recorded a few times. The rearrangement links TRBV5-1 to TRBJ2-7; D is unresolved. V was shortened by 2 bases and J by 2 bases, with 8 bases between the two germline ends. Germline CDR1 SGHRS, CDR2 YFSETQ. The CDR3 length is 13 residues. CDR3: CASSLHLTYEQYF. CDR3 sequence (DNA): TGCGCCAGCAGCTTACACCTTACCTACGAGCAGTACTTC.

The rearrangement uses TRBV7-6 and TRBJ2-1, with D tentatively TRBD2 (7 bases). Germline CDR1 and CDR2: SGHVS and FNYEAQ. V dropped 5 bases and J dropped 5 bases, with 19 bases sitting between them. CDR3 length equals 16 residues. CDR3 DNA sequence: TGTGCCAGCAGCCGAGGGGGAGGGCCGTTGAACAATGAGCAGTTCTTC. This encodes CASSRGGGPLNNEQFF.

Details on this clonotype: Likely a read error: the CDR3 ends without its conserved phenylalanine or tryptophan. This chain joins TRBV10-2 and TRBJ2-7; D not resolved. CDR3 size: 12 residues. The germline CDR1 and CDR2 sequences are WSHSY and SAAADI. The V and J ends lost 0 bases and 6 bases respectively, with 6 bases between them. CDR3 amino acids: CASSESVPEQYS. CDR3 bases: TGCGCCAGCAGTGAGTCGGTTCCCGAGCAGTACTCC.

At least ten counts were recorded for this clonotype. The V gene is TRBV5-1, the J gene TRBJ1-6; the match to TRBD1 covers 12 bases. Trimming took 5 bases from V and 6 from J; bases not matched to a gene: 3. Germline V gives CDR1 SGHRS, CDR2 YFSETQ. The CDR3 extends over 15 amino acids. The CDR3 DNA is TGCGCCAGCAGACCGGGACAGGGGGCTAATTCACCCCTCCACTTT. It translates to CASRPGQGANSPLHF.

The J gene is TRBJ2-7, the V gene TRBV29-1; D assignment may be TRBD1 or TRBD2 (5 bases each). Germline lookup yields CDR1 SQVTM and CDR2 ANQGSEA. V was pared by 2 bases and J by 6 bases, with 17 bases between. The CDR3 totals 14 residues. CDR3 residues: CSVESHGTGSEQYF. In nucleotides, the CDR3 is TGCAGCGTTGAATCACACGGGACGGGGAGCGAGCAGTACTTC.

This clonotype was seen repeatedly, ten times or more. This sequence joins TRBV25-1 and TRBJ1-3; tentative D call: TRBD1 (6 bases). The V end was cut by 1 base, the J end by 0 bases, with 7 bases between. Germline CDR1 reads MGHDK; CDR2 reads SYGVNS. The CDR3 contains 15 residues. The CDR3 loop reads CASSELGASGNTIYF. The CDR3, as DNA: TGTGCCAGCAGTGAATTGGGGGCCTCTGGAAACACCATATATTTT.

This chain connects TRBV2 to TRBJ2-3; 14 bases line up with TRBD2. This CDR3 is built from 16 residues. Germline V lookup: CDR1 SNHLY, CDR2 FYNNEI. J gave up 8 bases and V 7 bases, and 11 bases lay outside the gene matches. This chain's CDR3 is CASNPKTSGGAGTQYF. As DNA, the CDR3 is TGTGCCAGCAACCCTAAGACTAGCGGGGGGGCCGGTACGCAGTATTTT.

CDR3 DNA: TGTGCCAGCAGCGGAGGAGGAAACACCATATATTTT. It encodes CASSGGGNTIYF. This chain connects TRBV9 to TRBJ1-3; D unclear. The CDR3 consists of 12 residues. Germline lookup yields CDR1 SGDLS and CDR2 YYNGEE. With 3 bases removed from V and 4 bases from J, the gap between germline ends came to 5 bases.